This T cell receptor beta chain was retrieved from a study of T cells in Graves' hyperthyroidism and ophthalmopathy (dated by TCRdb to 2018 to 2020). Regarding the research as a whole: Peripheral blood samples were taken at initial diagnosis, before any treatment was given. In addition, the study compared T-cell repertoires in thyroid tissue and in blood from roughly six Graves' hyperthyroidism patients. To identify TCR V-J signatures that set the groups apart, the researchers used a discovery cohort of about a hundred patients, made up of roughly 40 with Graves' ophthalmopathy and some 56 with stable Graves' hyperthyroidism. The paper reports TCR Vbeta CDR3 sequencing of 135 peripheral blood samples: 43 ophthalmopathy, fewer than 80 hyperthyroidism and approximately 17 progressor patients. The 85 to 100 discovery patients were randomly split 7:3 into training and test sets. Prospective prediction of ophthalmopathy was tested in an independent validation cohort consisting of under 20 hyperthyroidism patients and approximately 16 patients who later progressed to ophthalmopathy. After sampling, hyperthyroidism patients received methimazole starting at 30 mg daily, and ophthalmopathy patients received high-dose intravenous methylprednisolone.

The TCR beta CDR3 regions were amplified from the RNA transcripts. For the first round of RT-PCR on the TCR CDR3, the HTBI primer set was used together with the Qiagen OneStep RT-PCR kit. Libraries were constructed in a second round of multiplex PCR, after which size selection and purification were performed. The libraries were sequenced on an Illumina HiSeq2000 using paired-end 100 bp reads. In the original analysis: SOAPnuke was used to process the raw data, with reads discarded if the reads contained adapters or uncalled bases, had a mean Phred below 15, or lacked an exact constant-primer or identifier match. High-quality paired reads were merged using COPE v1.2.5, and each unique nucleotide sequence was defined as a clonotype. Clonotypes were aligned to IMGT TRBV, TRBD and TRBJ reference segments using MiTCR v1.1. The analysis included only V-J combinations with a frequency above 0.0001, which together covered 98% to 99.2% of the repertoires. A TCS score was defined as the ratio of F50 (clonal expansion) to E x V (chaos), with BLOSUM62-based TCRdist applied between CDR3 peptides within each V-J. Welch's t-statistics and random forest reduced 514 V-J features to roughly 13, which were used in a naive Bayes classifier (R e1071). The public reads were reprocessed in TCRdb via fastp at Q25 and MiXCR, keeping in-frame beta chains. Each entry is one CDR3 protein sequence, shown with its most common DNA and genes. For this entry, the V and J calls and clone size follow TCRdb and not the study's own pipeline. The sample table lists about 480,000 distinct CDR3 sequences, approximately 23% of them with a count of one. The ten largest clones add up to approximately 54% of the sample.

The paper as a whole reports these results and caveats: Most expanded thyroid clonotypes (frequency above 0.001) were also found in blood, which suggests that blood repertoires may mirror thyroid immune responses. Sample size was not statistically predetermined, and investigators were not blinded to group allocation. Ophthalmopathy was separated from stable hyperthyroidism by a 13 V-J signature model, with 85% to 90% sensitivity and around 81% specificity obtained in cross-validation and 80%/75% obtained in testing. During validation, the model predicted progression to ophthalmopathy a median of approximately 6 months ahead of onset, with more than 60% sensitivity and less than 85% specificity.

In the ophthalmopathy patients, disease was moderately to severely active, with a Clinical Activity Score of 3 or more, a NOSPECS grade of 4 or more, and a duration of less than 3 months. Any patient with an uncontrolled infection, another autoimmune disease, pregnancy or lactation was excluded. Diagnoses were based on clinical symptoms, serum thyroxine and TRAb, thyroid ultrasound and orbital computed tomography. Ficoll-Paque density gradient centrifugation was used to isolate PBMCs from around 9.1 ml of fresh peripheral blood. Trizol reagent was used to extract total RNA, and RNA quality was then checked on an Agilent 2100 Bioanalyzer. This clonotype has a count of ten or more. What antigen it recognizes has not been identified. No base quality values were provided; no much bigger clone lies one nucleotide off. Trimming takes 4 bases off V and 11 bases off J; junction bases not matched to a gene: 18. CDR1 is given as SGHTA and CDR2 as FQGNSA, both from the germline V gene. Including the terminal cysteine and phenylalanine, the CDR3 comprises 16 residues. Solely the CDR3 DNA is kept, with 48 bases framed from the first base.

The chain couples TRBV7-2 to TRBJ2-5; 8 bases in between match TRBD1. The specimen was blood. This clonotype was obtained from a woman aged 70-85 years with Graves' ophthalmopathy. CDR3 loop: CASSYRLGQGNEKQYF. The DNA reads as follows: TGTGCCAGCAGCTACCGTCTTGGACAGGGAAATGAGAAACAGTACTTC. This CDR3, with the reference TRBV7-2 and TRBJ2-5 proteins standing in past its ends, gives the full variable domain GAGVSQSPSNKVTEKGKDVELRCDPISGHTALYWYRQSLGQGLEFLIYFQGNSAPDKSGLPSDRFSAERTGGSVSTLTIQRTQQEDSAVYLCASSYRLGQGNEKQYFGPGTRLLVL.